This paragraph covers one T cell receptor beta chain sequence. Its antigen is not known. The assay was immunoSEQ multiplex PCR, and TCRdb's table has in-frame clones only and misses some. The sample records a few hundred thousand clones, roughly 85% being singletons. This CDR3 comprises 16 residues. Looked up from germline, CDR1 is SGHAT and CDR2 is FQNNGV. Trimming took off 5 bases at V and 2 bases at J, with 18 bases between the two ends. This record comes from a study of cytomegalovirus exposure and HLA in healthy donors. The overall study: The 95 to 150 validation repertoires used a platform that matched the one used for the roughly 650 first-cohort repertoires, as a later analysis reported.

Study findings and constraints: A list of 164 TCR beta chains associated with cytomegalovirus was given. High sensitivity and specificity were reportedly achieved when the classifier diagnosed cytomegalovirus status. Most TCR sequences were uncommon, yet certain public TCRs appeared in many donors.

The sample was PBMCs. The rearrangement links TRBV11-2 to TRBJ2-5, with D maybe TRBD1 (6 bases). This receptor was obtained from a woman aged 18-35 years in good health and CMV-seronegative. CDR3 amino acids: CASSPQGTRLQETQYF. For the CDR3, the DNA is TGTGCCAGCAGCCCCCAGGGGACCCGTCTGCAAGAGACCCAGTACTTC.